This T cell receptor (beta chain) is from a study of cytomegalovirus exposure and HLA in healthy donors. Germline trimming cut 6 bases from V and 2 bases from J; bases unmatched to any gene: 10. The germline V gene has CDR1 SNHLY and CDR2 FYNNEI. The length of the CDR3 is 15 residues. Regarding this clone: Its target is unknown.

Study-level results: A later analysis reportedly found fewer N-insertions in an Asian-associated ancestry cluster than the roughly 730-donor mean.

PCR employed 60 Vbeta and 13 Jbeta primers. In the authors' methods: As a later analysis found, there were roughly 80 million unique TCR beta chains, of which some 10 million were shared. Profiling relied on immunoSEQ multiplex PCR, and the TCRdb table lists in-frame clones only, not all of them. D and trimming come from the DNA, and the V and J calls and clone size come from that table. Among 100,000 to 150,000 clones listed, more than 65% were seen once. The TCR originated in a woman aged 60 to 75 in good health and CMV-seropositive. The V gene is TRBV2, the J gene TRBJ2-7; 7 bases align to TRBD1. The sample consisted of PBMCs. The CDR3 loop is CASRRTGTDTYEQYF. CDR3 nucleotides: TGTGCCAGCAGGAGGACCGGGACAGATACCTACGAGCAGTACTTC.